A single sample is the source of the 12 T cell receptor beta chains below, sequenced in a study of blood T cell repertoires in COVID-19. Generated by immunoSEQ multiplex PCR, the TCRdb table keeps only in-frame clones and is missing some. The table has about 240,000 clones, roughly 91% seen once. Source material: peripheral blood. The source is a woman in her thirties or forties who had recovered from COVID-19.

This chain joins TRBV6-2 or TRBV6-3 and TRBJ2-7; tentative D call: TRBD1 (6 bases). CDR1 is MNHEY, CDR2 SVGEGT, per germline. CDR3 length equals 15 residues. V gave up 2 bases and J gave up 0 bases, with 11 bases separating them. CDR3 in amino acids: CASSYGGGGSYEQYV. The CDR3 DNA reads TGTGCCAGCAGTTACGGGGGCGGTGGCTCCTACGAGCAGTACGTC.

This chain connects TRBV30 to TRBJ1-1; D perhaps matches TRBD1 (6 bases). The V gene lost 5 bases and the J gene lost 4 bases, with 14 bases spanning the gap. The CDR3 spans 13 residues. Germline V CDR1 and CDR2: GTSNPN, SVGIG (reference sequence). CDR3 DNA: TGTGCCTGGGGTCAACAGGGCGTCACTGAAGCTTTCTTT. Translated, it gives CAWGQQGVTEAFF. The variable domain in full, with the rest retrieved from reference TRBV30 and TRBJ1-1, is SQTIHQWPATLVQPVGSPLSLECTVEGTSNPNLYWYRQAAGRGLQLLFYSVGIGQISSEVPQNLSASRPQDRQFILSSKKLLLSDSGFYLCAWGQQGVTEAFFGQGTRLTVV.

This chain links TRBV6-5 with TRBJ1-2, with D possibly being TRBD1 (5 bases). Looked up from germline, CDR1 is MNHEY and CDR2 is SVGAGI. The ends were cut back, 6 bases at V and 4 bases at J, with 18 bases in the middle. The CDR3 runs to 15 residues. The CDR3 bases are TGTGCCAGCAGCTCCGGGCGGTCAGGGCCCTATGGCTACACCTTC. This sequence encodes CASSSGRSGPYGYTF.

The chain links TRBV9 to TRBJ1-1; TRBD1 is a possible D gene (6 bases). The CDR3 length is 16 residues. V was cut by 4 bases and J by 1 base, with 17 bases left in between. CDR1 and CDR2 from the germline V gene are SGDLS and YYNGEE. The DNA of the CDR3 is TGTGCCAGCAGCCCCCCTCGGGGACATGCGAACACTGAAGCTTTCTTT. Translated: CASSPPRGHANTEAFF.

The rearrangement uses TRBV27 and TRBJ2-1, with 7 bases identical to TRBD2. Unmatched junction bases numbered 5, after V lost 0 bases and J lost 6 bases. This CDR3 region has 15 residues. Germline CDR1 is MNHEY and CDR2 is SMNVEV (reference sequence). For the CDR3, the DNA is TGTGCCAGCAGTTTATCCGCGGGAGTGGGCAATGAGCAGTTCTTC. Translated: CASSLSAGVGNEQFF.

This chain connects TRBV29-1 to TRBJ2-3, with TRBD2 identical over 16 bases. From germline, CDR1 is SQVTM and CDR2 ANQGSEA. This CDR3 contains 15 residues. CDR3 in DNA: TGCAGTGTTACCGGGACTAGCGGGAGGGCGGATACGCAGTATTTT. Protein product: CSVTGTSGRADTQYF.

The J gene is TRBJ1-1, the V gene TRBV5-5, with a tentative D call TRBD1 (5 bases). Germline CDR1 is SGHKS and CDR2 is YYEKEE (reference sequence). The ends were cut back, 0 bases at V and 4 bases at J, with 16 bases in the middle. This CDR3 comprises 16 residues. The CDR3 nucleotides are TGTGCCAGCAGCTTGGCCGTGGCCCGGGGGGGCACTGAAGCTTTCTTT. Protein product: CASSLAVARGGTEAFF.

CDR3 in amino acids: CASSSLGSGEKLFF. The CDR3 DNA is TGTGCCAGCAGCTCCCTAGGTAGCGGTGAAAAACTGTTTTTT. The chain has TRBV7-9 and TRBJ1-4; D not certain. This CDR3 comprises 14 residues. The V end was cut by 4 bases, the J end by 7 bases, with 13 bases between. Germline values: CDR1 SEHNR, CDR2 FQNEAQ (reference sequence).

V is TRBV6-6 and J is TRBJ1-3; D is possibly TRBD1 (5 bases). Germline CDR1 is MNHNY and CDR2 is SVGAGI (reference sequence). The CDR3 totals 15 residues. V was trimmed by 2 bases and J by 2 bases, leaving 10 bases between them. CDR3 coding DNA: TGTGCCAGCAGTTACCTGGCAGGGACTGGAAACACCATATATTTT. Translating gives CASSYLAGTGNTIYF.

There are a few counts of this clone. This chain joins TRBV6-2 or TRBV6-3 and TRBJ1-5; 9 bases line up with TRBD1. Germline V gene data show CDR1 as MNHEY and CDR2 as SVGEGT. Losses at the gene ends were 6 bases for V and 9 bases for J; bases not matched to a gene: 12. The CDR3 sequence is 15 residues long. CDR3 nucleotides: TGTGCCAGCAGCCGCACAGGGGGCGGCGGCAGGCCCCAGCATTTT. Translation: CASSRTGGGGRPQHF.

The chain employs TRBV19 and TRBJ1-1; possible D gene TRBD1, 5 bases. The CDR3 totals 13 residues. The V gene lost 7 bases and the J gene lost 3 bases, with 12 bases spanning the gap. Germline V gives CDR1 LNHDA, CDR2 SQIVND (reference sequence). The CDR3 sequence: CASTRAEYTEAFF. The CDR3 DNA sequence: TGTGCCAGTACCAGGGCCGAATACACTGAAGCTTTCTTT.

This chain links TRBV29-1 with TRBJ1-1; 7 bases match TRBD1. CDR3 length equals 13 residues. Germline loops: CDR1 SQVTM, CDR2 ANQGSEA. Trimming cost V 3 bases and J 0 bases; bases outside gene matches: 1. CDR3 region: CSVEGQMNTEAFF. In DNA form, the CDR3 reads TGCAGCGTTGAGGGACAGATGAACACTGAAGCTTTCTTT. The variable domain in full, with the rest retrieved from reference TRBV29-1 and TRBJ1-1, is SAVISQKPSRDICQRGTSLTIQCQVDSQVTMMFWYRQQPGQSLTLIATANQGSEATYESGFVIDKFPISRPNLTFSTLTVSNMSPEDSSIYLCSVEGQMNTEAFFGQGTRLTVV.